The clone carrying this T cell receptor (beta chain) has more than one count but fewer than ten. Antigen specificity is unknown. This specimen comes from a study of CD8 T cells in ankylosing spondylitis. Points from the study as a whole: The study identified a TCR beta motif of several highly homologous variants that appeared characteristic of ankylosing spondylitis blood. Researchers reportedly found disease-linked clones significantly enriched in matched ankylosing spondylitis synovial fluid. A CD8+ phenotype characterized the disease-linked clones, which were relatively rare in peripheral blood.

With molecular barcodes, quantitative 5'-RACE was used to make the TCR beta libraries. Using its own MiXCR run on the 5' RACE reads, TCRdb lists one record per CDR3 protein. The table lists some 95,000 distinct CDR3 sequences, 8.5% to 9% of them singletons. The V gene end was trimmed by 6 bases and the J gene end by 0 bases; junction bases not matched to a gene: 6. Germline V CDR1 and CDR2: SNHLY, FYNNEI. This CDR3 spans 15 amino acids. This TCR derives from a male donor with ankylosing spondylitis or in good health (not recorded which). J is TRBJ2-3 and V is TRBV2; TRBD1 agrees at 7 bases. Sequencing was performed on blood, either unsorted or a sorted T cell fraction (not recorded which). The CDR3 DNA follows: TGTGCCAGCAGCAACAAACAGGGGAGCACAGATACGCAGTATTTT. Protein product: CASSNKQGSTDTQYF.